This note documents a single T cell receptor (beta chain) sequence. The antigen remains unidentified. Treatment defined: 10-day PBMC culture with coronavirus spike peptide pools or control peptides (ViraFEST assay). The Oncomine TCR Beta short-read assay was applied to DNA of cultured CD4+ T cells. Each CDR3 protein is one row after TCRdb ran MiXCR on the PCR reads. The table includes about 15,000 distinct CDR3 sequences, roughly 30% detected once. This entry comes from a study of vaccination and CD4 T cells after COVID-19. The V end lost 7 bases, the J end lost 0 bases, and 10 bases lay between the germline ends. The CDR3 consists of 14 residues. General study points: The cohort comprised relatively few convalescent patients, and no early post-infection timepoints were analyzed.

Here the sequenced sample was CD4+ T cells from blood, cultured in vitro, taken after SARS-CoV-2 vaccination. J is TRBJ2-1 and V is TRBV23-1; perhaps TRBD2 as D (6 bases). TRBV23-1 qualifies as an ORF whose function is uncertain. This TCR was recovered from a human donor who had recovered from COVID-19. In DNA form, the CDR3 reads TGCGCCAGCAATTACGGGAGCTCCTACAATGAGCAGTTCTTC. Its translation: CASNYGSSYNEQFF.